The clone carrying this T cell receptor beta chain has only a few counts. What it binds is unknown. This sample's TCRbeta library carried unique molecular identifier barcodes. Via MiXCR, TCRdb re-called the PCR reads, giving one row per CDR3 protein. The table lists about 980,000 distinct CDR3 sequences, roughly 29% of them singletons, with approximately 30% in the top ten. This entry is derived from a study of T-cell reconstitution after alpha-beta-depleted transplantation in children. The study's findings and limits: Expanded clones from the graft, numbering several hundred, reportedly supplied alpha-beta T cells about two months after transplant. A year had passed since transplant, and T-cell counts and diversity by then came mostly from newly produced T cells.

This receptor was obtained from a boy in the first two years of life who had a stem cell transplant for SCID, so the T cells may come from the graft donor. The sequencing used PBMCs, mostly from graft donor cells, collected 360 days after TCRalphabeta/CD19-depleted stem cell transplant.

CDR3 loop: CSAGGSRGYNQPQHF. The CDR3 bases are TGCAGTGCCGGGGGATCCAGGGGCTACAATCAGCCCCAGCATTTT. This chain uses TRBV20-1 with TRBJ1-5; maybe TRBD1 (6 bases). The germline V and J ends were trimmed by 6 bases and 3 bases, with 18 bases remaining between them. Germline CDR1 is DFQATT and CDR2 is SNEGSKA (reference sequence). CDR3 size: 15 residues.